The next 21 T cell receptor beta chains were all read from a single sample in a study of PD-1 blockade in classical Hodgkin lymphoma. Profiled with immunoSEQ multiplex PCR; TCRdb holds only in-frame clones, not every one. The table has some 45,000 clones, about 77% seen once. As to time point: cycle 4 day 1 (C4D1), after less than seven weeks of nivolumab. There was relapse after autologous stem cell transplantation in every patient, and there was variation in brentuximab vedotin exposure. The material was peripheral blood mononuclear cells (PBMCs), obtained before the fourth cycle of nivolumab. These receptors were taken from a human donor with classical Hodgkin lymphoma.

The V gene is TRBV7-3, the J gene TRBJ2-2, with D perhaps matching TRBD2 (5 bases). Germline loops: CDR1 SGHTA, CDR2 FQGTGA. CDR3 length: 16 residues. Deletions cut 1 base from V and 2 bases from J, with 11 bases between. The CDR3 is CASSLMPGGNTGELFF. DNA for the CDR3: TGTGCCAGCAGCTTAATGCCAGGAGGCAACACCGGGGAGCTGTTTTTT.

This clone is a singleton in its sample. The chain joins TRBV7-3 to TRBJ2-5; 9 bases fit TRBD1. CDR1 and CDR2 from the germline V gene are SGHTA and FQGTGA. The CDR3 covers 14 residues. V lost 4 bases, J lost 5 bases, and 5 bases stayed unmatched. The DNA of the CDR3 is TGTGCCAGCAGCTCGGGACAGGGAACCGAGACCCAGTACTTC. Translation: CASSSGQGTETQYF.

This clone has a handful of counts. This chain uses TRBV29-1 with TRBJ1-4; D might be TRBD1 (6 bases). V was cut by 0 bases and J by 5 bases, with 7 bases left in between. This CDR3 comprises 13 residues. Germline CDR1 SQVTM, CDR2 ANQGSEA. CDR3 bases: TGCAGCGTTGAAGAAGGGGGAAATGAAAAACTGTTTTTT. The encoded protein is CSVEEGGNEKLFF.

This chain uses TRBV30 with TRBJ1-1; a possible D gene is TRBD1 (5 bases). Germline loops: CDR1 GTSNPN, CDR2 SVGIG (reference sequence). The CDR3 contains 11 residues. Trimming pared 4 bases from V and 6 bases from J, leaving 9 bases between. The CDR3 DNA reads TGTGCCTGGACAACGGGGCCTGAAGCTTTCTTT. Residues: CAWTTGPEAFF.

This chain connects TRBV5-1 to TRBJ2-5; D is uncertain. The CDR3 sequence is 13 residues long. V lost 1 base to trimming and J lost 2 bases, with 6 bases between them. CDR1 and CDR2 from the germline V gene are SGHRS and YFSETQ. The CDR3 region has the DNA TGCGCCAGCAGCTTGTCAGGACAAGAGACCCAGTACTTC. Residues: CASSLSGQETQYF.

The DNA of the CDR3 is TGTGCCAGCAGTCAACCCGCCGGACCACGGAGAGATACGCAGTATTTT. This sequence encodes CASSQPAGPRRDTQYF. The chain has TRBV5-4 and TRBJ2-3; D not certain. Between the trimmed V and J ends, which lost 5 bases and 5 bases, there was a span of 21 bases. The CDR3 runs 16 residues. Looked up from germline, CDR1 is SGHNT and CDR2 is YYREEE (reference sequence).

V is TRBV14 and J is TRBJ1-4, with D maybe TRBD1 (6 bases). V was shortened by 2 bases and J by 8 bases, with 12 bases between the two germline ends. This CDR3 is built from 14 residues. Germline CDR1 is SGHDN and CDR2 is FVKESK. The CDR3 loop is CASSQRGGNEKLFF. DNA of the CDR3: TGTGCCAGCAGCCAAAGGGGGGGAAACGAAAAACTGTTTTTT.

The CDR3 region is CASSQSRVRQFF. Here the CDR3 DNA reads TGTGCCAGCAGCCAATCCAGGGTAAGGCAGTTCTTC. V and J are TRBV28 and TRBJ2-1; D is possibly TRBD1 (5 bases). CDR3 length: 12 amino acids. V lost 6 bases, J lost 12 bases, and 15 bases lay in between. Germline assignment: CDR1 MDHEN and CDR2 SYDVKM.

By sample share, this clone is medium-sized. This sequence joins TRBV19 and TRBJ1-1; D uncertain. The germline V gene has CDR1 LNHDA and CDR2 SQIVND (reference sequence). Between the trimmed V and J ends, which lost 6 bases and 6 bases, there was a span of 20 bases. CDR3 length: 15 amino acids. The CDR3: CASSPPTGSRAEAFF. The CDR3, as DNA: TGTGCCAGTAGCCCCCCAACCGGGTCGCGGGCTGAAGCTTTCTTT.

The rearrangement links TRBV18 to TRBJ1-2; D possibly corresponds to TRBD1 (6 bases). Between the trimmed V and J ends, which lost 3 bases and 4 bases, there was a span of 15 bases. This CDR3 region has 15 residues. The germline V gene has CDR1 KGHSH and CDR2 LQKENI. CDR3 sequence: CASSPPTGSRYGYTF. CDR3 nucleotides: TGTGCCAGCTCACCCCCGACAGGTTCCCGCTATGGCTACACCTTC.

In this sample, this clone turned up once. The gene calls are TRBV7-2 and TRBJ2-3, with D unclear. The CDR3 has 13 residues. Trimming took 2 bases from V and 4 from J, leaving 7 bases between them. Germline V gene lookup returns CDR1 SGHTA and CDR2 FQGNSA. CDR3 protein: CASSLKFADTQYF. CDR3 in DNA: TGTGCCAGCAGCTTAAAGTTCGCAGATACGCAGTATTTT.

The chain links TRBV9 to TRBJ2-3; D gene ambiguous. Germline CDR1 reads SGDLS; CDR2 reads YYNGEE. This CDR3 comprises 15 residues. V dropped 0 bases and J dropped 8 bases, with 16 bases sitting between them. CDR3 residues: CASSVDVAGSRTQYF. The CDR3 bases are TGTGCCAGCAGCGTAGATGTGGCCGGCTCCCGTACGCAGTATTTT.

The V and J genes are TRBV27 and TRBJ1-5; 9 nucleotides align to TRBD1. V was clipped by 6 bases and J by 2 bases; unmatched bases: 5. This CDR3 is 15 amino acids long. In germline, CDR1 is MNHEY, CDR2 SMNVEV (reference sequence). CDR3 sequence reads: CASRGQGLGNQPQHF. The CDR3 nucleotides read TGTGCCAGCAGGGGACAGGGTTTAGGCAATCAGCCCCAGCATTTT.

The J gene is TRBJ1-4, the V gene TRBV28; tentative D call: TRBD1 (5 bases). Per germline, CDR1 MDHEN and CDR2 SYDVKM. The CDR3 contains 14 residues. V lost 8 bases and J lost 3, with 13 bases in between. The DNA of the CDR3 is TGTGCCAGCCACCATGGGGGAGCTAATGAAAAACTGTTTTTT. Encoded protein: CASHHGGANEKLFF.

The chain has TRBV19 and TRBJ1-4, with 8 bases lining up with TRBD1. V lost 9 bases, J lost 7 bases, and 13 bases stayed unmatched. The CDR3 is 15 residues long. Looked up from germline, CDR1 is LNHDA and CDR2 is SQIVND (reference sequence). The CDR3 DNA reads TGTGCCAGCCAAAGAGGTGGACAGGGCGGTGAAAAACTGTTTTTT. The encoded protein is CASQRGGQGGEKLFF.

The sample holds a few counts of this clone. The junction and the germline gene differ at one end; a read error may be behind it. Here the CDR3 reads CASSPTVGGTIF. The CDR3, as DNA: TGTGCCAGCAGCCCAACCGTAGGGGGGACTATCTTT. The chain recombines TRBV7-9 with TRBJ1-1; D may be TRBD1 (6 bases). The CDR3 has 12 amino acids. From germline, CDR1 is SEHNR and CDR2 FQNEAQ (reference sequence).

This sequence joins TRBV6-5 and TRBJ2-3; tentatively, D is TRBD1 (5 bases). In germline, CDR1 is MNHEY, CDR2 SVGAGI. V was clipped by 6 bases and J by 0 bases, with 13 bases between them. The CDR3 has 15 residues. The CDR3 coding sequence is TGTGCCAGCAGGAGGCGGACACTAAGCACAGATACGCAGTATTTT. Translating gives CASRRRTLSTDTQYF.

V is TRBV4-3 and J is TRBJ2-2; TRBD1 is a possible D gene (5 bases). Germline V lookup: CDR1 LGHNA, CDR2 YSLEER. The CDR3 has 17 amino acids. Trimming shortened V by 2 bases and J by 2 bases, and 15 bases separated the two germline ends. CDR3: CASSQPPSRTNTGELFF. In DNA form, the CDR3 reads TGCGCCAGCAGCCAACCCCCGTCCCGGACAAACACCGGGGAGCTGTTTTTT.

The V gene is TRBV7-2, the J gene TRBJ1-1, with D uncertain. The V end lost 4 bases, the J end lost 0 bases, and 15 bases lay between the germline ends. This CDR3 contains 16 residues. The germline V gene encodes CDR1 SGHTA and CDR2 FQGNSA. The CDR3 coding sequence is TGTGCCAGCAGCTCCGCACTGCAGCCTCTGAACACTGAAGCTTTCTTT. Residues: CASSSALQPLNTEAFF.

This clone was recorded only once. CDR3 nucleotides: TGTGCCAGCTCACAAAACAGGGACCCTGAAGCTTTCTTT. It is translated as CASSQNRDPEAFF. This chain connects TRBV18 to TRBJ1-1, with D possibly being TRBD1 (6 bases). CDR1 and CDR2 from the germline V gene are KGHSH and LQKENI. The CDR3 is 13 amino acids. Trimming shortened V by 4 bases and J by 6 bases, and 12 bases separated the two germline ends.

V usage is TRBV5-1 and J usage is TRBJ2-7; D is unclear. Germline CDR1 is SGHRS and CDR2 is YFSETQ. The CDR3 length is 11 residues. V lost 7 bases, J lost 2 bases, and 7 bases lay in between. CDR3 in DNA: TGCGCCAGCGGATCGACCTACGAGCAGTACTTC. Residues: CASGSTYEQYF.